A selection of T cell receptor beta chains follows, all from one sample in a study of T cells after yellow fever vaccination. One entry per CDR3 protein results from TCRdb running MiXCR on the 5' RACE reads. The data hold 150,000 to 200,000 distinct CDR3 sequences, with approximately 10% observed a single time. The source material was CD8+ T cells sorted from PBMCs, sampled 15 days after the yellow fever booster vaccination. These TCRs come from a man aged 18-30 years who received the YFV17D yellow fever vaccine. The CDR3 runs from the conserved cysteine through the conserved F or W.

length	V	J	CDR3
15	TRBV7-9	TRBJ2-3	CASSLALAGTDTQYF
14	TRBV6-5	TRBJ1-1	CASRLGGLSTEAFF
14	TRBV6-2/TRBV6-3	TRBJ2-4	CASSSQGAWDIQYF
19	TRBV29-1	TRBJ2-1	CSVEASLSSSESSYNEQFF
14	TRBV7-9	TRBJ2-5	CASSLVAAVETQYF
14	TRBV4-2	TRBJ2-1	CASSQDVAINEQFF
15	TRBV4-1	TRBJ1-5	CASSQTQGAGQPQHF
15	TRBV5-1	TRBJ1-1	CASSLRGGGFTEAFF
15	TRBV25-1	TRBJ2-7	CASRPARGLREEQYF
15	TRBV6-2/TRBV6-3	TRBJ2-2	CASSYLAEDTGELFF
16	TRBV4-1	TRBJ1-2	CASSQARARTGSGYTF
18	TRBV9	TRBJ2-3	CASSVAPAAGASTDTQYF
15	TRBV4-2	TRBJ2-5	CASSQGSGAQETQYF
14	TRBV6-6	TRBJ1-2	CASSYSEQNYGYTF
15	TRBV21-1	TRBJ2-5	CASSKFHCLQETQYF
13	TRBV7-8	TRBJ1-1	CASSPDGASEAFF
14	TRBV10-3	TRBJ2-2	CAISESTTPGELFF
15	TRBV27	TRBJ1-1	CASSLTGDEGTEAFF
14	TRBV12-3/TRBV12-4	TRBJ2-1	CASSTGGPDNEQFF
13	TRBV7-9	TRBJ1-3	CASTWPGADTIYF
14	TRBV6-2/TRBV6-3	TRBJ2-7	CASSWGGSSYEQYF
17	TRBV27	TRBJ2-3	CASSLLGLAGESDTQYF